A single sample gave rise to the 5 T cell receptor beta chains below, sequenced in a study of T-cell reconstitution after alpha-beta-depleted transplantation in children. A TCRbeta library incorporating unique molecular identifiers was prepared. Each CDR3 protein is one row after TCRdb ran MiXCR on the PCR reads. The sample carries hundreds of thousands of distinct CDR3 sequences, around 14% recorded once. Sequenced here: PBMCs, sampled before TCRalphabeta/CD19-depleted stem cell transplant. These receptors were collected from a girl aged 2 to 9 with congenital amegakaryocytic thrombocytopenia, due to receive a stem cell transplant.

This clonotype was recorded many times. The chain couples TRBV30 to TRBJ1-5; D is unclear. This CDR3 has 15 residues. V was trimmed by 3 bases and J by 0 bases, leaving 12 bases between them. CDR1 and CDR2 (germline): GTSNPN, SVGIG (reference sequence). As DNA, the CDR3 is TGTGCCTGGAGCGGTCCGACCCATAGCAATCAGCCCCAGCATTTT. Translation gives CAWSGPTHSNQPQHF.

At least ten counts were recorded for this clonotype. The V call is TRBV24-1, the J call TRBJ2-7; 12 bases fit TRBD2. CDR1 is KGHDR and CDR2 is SFDVKD in the germline V gene. J gave up 2 bases and V 3 bases, and 7 bases lay outside the gene matches. The CDR3 is 17 residues long. The CDR3 DNA is TGTGCCACCAGTGATCGGACTAGCGGGAAACGAGCCTACGAGCAGTACTTC. This sequence encodes CATSDRTSGKRAYEQYF.

This clonotype was observed at least ten times. A junction end diverges from the germline sequence, so it may reflect a read error. The chain recombines TRBV6-5 with TRBJ2-1, with 8 bases matching TRBD2. This CDR3 is built from 17 residues. The germline CDR1 and CDR2 sequences are MNHEY and SVGAGI. The CDR3 loop is CASSYPGGRLIYNERFF. The CDR3 nucleotides are TGTGCCAGCAGTTACCCTGGCGGGAGGCTGATTTACAATGAGCGGTTCTTC.

This clonotype was seen at least ten times. This chain joins TRBV5-1 and TRBJ2-7; weak D call: TRBD1 (5 bases). CDR3 length: 13 amino acids. The germline V gene has CDR1 SGHRS and CDR2 YFSETQ. Trimming removed 0 bases at V and 5 bases at J, with 9 bases between. DNA for the CDR3: TGCGCCAGCAGCTTGGAGGGGTTGAACGAGCAGTACTTC. This codes for CASSLEGLNEQYF.

This rearrangement joins TRBV12-3 or TRBV12-4 to TRBJ2-7, with a tentative D call TRBD1 (5 bases). Trimming took 5 bases from V and 5 from J, leaving 16 bases between them. The CDR3 spans 14 residues. The chain's CDR3 is CASSPTGRAHEQYF. CDR3 sequence (DNA): TGTGCCAGCAGTCCGACGGGCAGGGCCCACGAGCAGTACTTC.